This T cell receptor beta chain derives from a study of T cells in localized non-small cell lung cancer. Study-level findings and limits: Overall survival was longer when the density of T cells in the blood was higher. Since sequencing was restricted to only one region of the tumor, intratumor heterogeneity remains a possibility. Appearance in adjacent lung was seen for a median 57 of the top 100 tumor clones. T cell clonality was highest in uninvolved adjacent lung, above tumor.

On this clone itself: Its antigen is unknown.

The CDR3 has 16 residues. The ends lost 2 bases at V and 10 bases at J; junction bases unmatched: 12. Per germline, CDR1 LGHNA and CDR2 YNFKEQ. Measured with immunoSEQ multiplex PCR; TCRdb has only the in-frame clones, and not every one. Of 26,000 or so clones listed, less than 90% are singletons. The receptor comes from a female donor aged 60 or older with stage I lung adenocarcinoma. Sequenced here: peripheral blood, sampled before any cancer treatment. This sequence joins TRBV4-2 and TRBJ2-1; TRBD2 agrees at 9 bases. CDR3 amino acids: CASSQRGASGVQEQFF. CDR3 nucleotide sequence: TGTGCCAGCAGCCAAAGGGGGGCTAGCGGGGTCCAGGAGCAGTTCTTC.